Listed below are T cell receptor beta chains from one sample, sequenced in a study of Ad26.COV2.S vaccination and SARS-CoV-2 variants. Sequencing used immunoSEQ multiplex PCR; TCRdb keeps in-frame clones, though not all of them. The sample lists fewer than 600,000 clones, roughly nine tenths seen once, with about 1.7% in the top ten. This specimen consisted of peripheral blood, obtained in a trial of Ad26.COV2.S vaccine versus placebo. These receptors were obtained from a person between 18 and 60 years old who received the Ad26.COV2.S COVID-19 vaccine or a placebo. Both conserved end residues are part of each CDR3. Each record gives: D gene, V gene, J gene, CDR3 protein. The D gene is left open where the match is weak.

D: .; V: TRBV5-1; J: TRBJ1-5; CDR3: CASAYFPGQPQHF
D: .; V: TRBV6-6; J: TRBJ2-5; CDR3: CASSTSGETQYF
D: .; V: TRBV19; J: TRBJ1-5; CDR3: CASSIRRGGHQPQHF
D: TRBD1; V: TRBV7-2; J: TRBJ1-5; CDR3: CASSADREQPQHF
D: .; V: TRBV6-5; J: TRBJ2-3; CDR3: CASSYRDTQYF
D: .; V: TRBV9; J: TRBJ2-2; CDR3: CASSVVYTGELFF
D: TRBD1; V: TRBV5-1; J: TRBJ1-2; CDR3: CASSLPRGRWDYGYTF
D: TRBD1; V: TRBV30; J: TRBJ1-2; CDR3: CAWEGGVYGYTF
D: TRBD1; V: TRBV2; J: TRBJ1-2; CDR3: CASSDRANYGYTF
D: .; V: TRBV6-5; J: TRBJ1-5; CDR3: CASSYSYSNQPQHF
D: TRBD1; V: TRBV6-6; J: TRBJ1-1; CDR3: CASSPGQGKGRTEAFF
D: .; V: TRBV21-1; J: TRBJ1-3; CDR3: CASSNERGEGAGGNTIYF